This TCR beta chain was documented in a study of vaccination and CD4 T cells after COVID-19 (dated 2022 in TCRdb). A note on the overall study: SARS-CoV-2 positivity had been established in the convalescent patients by nasal swab PCR, and mild disease was recorded in eight to ten of these patients and severe disease in one. The convalescent cohort comprised six males and four females, including two Hispanic individuals, seven Caucasians, two Asians and one multiracial person. Participants received two doses of either the Pfizer-BioNTech BNT162b2 vaccine (n=8) or the Moderna mRNA-1273 vaccine (n=2). Post-COVID blood samples from convalescent patients were collected a median of about 110 days after diagnosis, with a range of 35 to 161 days. The time from the second vaccine dose to post-vaccine blood sampling had a median of approximately 72 days and ranged from roughly 12 to 250 days. The cultures were stimulated with overlapping spike peptide pools from SARS-CoV-2 and from the common cold coronaviruses HCoV-NL63, HCoV-OC43 and HCoV-229E. Control cultures used a CEFX viral epitope pool as positive control, an HIV-1 Nef peptide pool as negative control, or no peptide. The spike-specific CD4+ TCR repertoire was compared before and after mRNA vaccination in over 9 COVID-19 convalescent patients and a handful of infection-naive healthy vaccine recipients. On the study overall, not on this receptor specifically: An increase in the median number of SARS-CoV-2-reactive clonotypes from 20 to 25 after infection to roughly 39 after vaccination was observed, but the change was not found to be significant. Among the post-vaccine SARS-CoV-2-reactive clones in convalescent patients, a median 86.3% showed up only after vaccination, which suggests vaccine-specific priming. Of the vaccine-specific clones found in convalescent patients, nearly all (304 of 307) were mono-reactive for SARS-CoV-2 spike instead of being cross-reactive with common cold coronaviruses. The number of convalescent patients in the study was relatively small, and the study did not examine early timepoints following natural infection.

The intended sense of this specimen's treatment or condition label: 10-day PBMC culture with coronavirus spike peptide pools or control peptides (ViraFEST assay). The study used the ViraFEST assay, which expanded antigen-specific T cells with peptide pools and then identified expanded clonotypes by TCR sequencing. The positive SARS-CoV-2 PCR tests of the convalescent patients were dated from March to December 2020, before the Alpha, Beta and Delta variants emerged in the United States. Each well held approximately 2 million PBMCs cultured in IMDM containing about 5% human AB serum and around 10 IU/ml IL-2, with around 9.7 ug/ml peptide pools added. On days 3 and 7, half of the culture medium was replaced with fresh IL-2-containing medium. CD4+ T cells were isolated after approximately ten days of culture through negative selection using the EasySep CD4+ T cell isolation kit. Ficoll-Paque Plus gradient centrifugation was used to isolate PBMCs from whole blood, and the isolated PBMCs were then either used fresh or cryopreserved at -140C. Culture conditions were generally each tested in triplicate wells.

V lost 6 bases and J lost 5 bases; the stretch between them is 11 bases long. The CDR3 runs 13 amino acids, cysteine and phenylalanine included. Only the CDR3 DNA stays, 39 bases, in frame from base 1. CDR1 is given as MNHNS and CDR2 as SASEGT, both from the germline V gene. On this clonotype itself: What antigen it recognizes has not been identified. Base qualities are not recorded, but no much larger clone differs from it by a single base.

Libraries were built with PCR. DNA from cultured CD4+ T cells underwent TCR sequencing with the Oncomine TCR Beta short-read assay at the Johns Hopkins FTIC core. The QIAamp micro DNA kit was used to extract genomic DNA from the cultured CD4+ T cells. Oncomine TCR Beta libraries from cultured CD4+ T cells were pooled using unique dual indexes and sequenced on an Illumina iSeq 100. As for the authors' bioinformatics: Non-productive sequences were removed, and CDR3s that did not start with C, did not end with F or W, or were shorter than 7 amino acids were discarded. Antigen-specific clonotypes were identified with the MANAFEST web application by comparing peptide-stimulated wells with reference and other culture wells. For a clone to be called positive, the clone needed an FDR below 0.05, an odds ratio above 5, and a productive frequency above 0.1% in at least two of three replicate wells. A clonotype was classed as cross-reactive if the clonotype showed significant expansion both in SARS-CoV-2 spike wells and in at least one common cold coronavirus spike condition. Similarity between CDR3 sequences was evaluated in R version 3.6.1 using Levenshtein distances (stringdist) and unrooted phylogenetic trees (ape). TCRdb's own reprocessing of the public reads used fastp at Q25 and MiXCR and kept productive beta chains. Merged by CDR3 protein, the rows form single entries marked with the most common genes and DNA. TCRdb, not the authors, supplied the V and J calls. The sample table holds 3,200 or so distinct CDR3 sequences, of which roughly 24% were seen once. The ten largest clones take up 15% to 20% of the sample.

The chain joins TRBV6-1 to TRBJ1-5; the D gene is possibly TRBD1, with 5 bases matching. This clonotype was sampled from a human donor who had recovered from COVID-19. The sample here was CD4+ T cells from blood, cultured in vitro, taken after SARS-CoV-2 vaccination. The DNA is as follows: TGTGCCAGCAGACCCGACAGCGATCAGCCCCAGCATTTT. Translated, this is CASRPDSDQPQHF.